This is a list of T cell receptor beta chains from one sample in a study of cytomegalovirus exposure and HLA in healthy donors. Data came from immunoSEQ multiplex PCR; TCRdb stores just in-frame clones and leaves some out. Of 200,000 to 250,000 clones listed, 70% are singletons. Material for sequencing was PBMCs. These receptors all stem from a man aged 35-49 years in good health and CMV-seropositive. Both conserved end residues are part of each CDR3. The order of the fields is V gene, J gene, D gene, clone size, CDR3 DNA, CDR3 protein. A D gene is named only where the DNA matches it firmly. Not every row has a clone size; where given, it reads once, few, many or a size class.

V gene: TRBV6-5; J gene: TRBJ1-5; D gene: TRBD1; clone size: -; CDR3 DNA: TGTGCCAGCAAACGGGATACAGGGGTTAATCAGCCCCAGCATTTT; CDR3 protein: CASKRDTGVNQPQHF
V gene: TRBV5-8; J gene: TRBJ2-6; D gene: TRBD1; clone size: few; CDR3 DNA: TGTGCCAGCAGCTTTAACAGGGGGCCCGGGGCCAACGTCCTGACTTTC; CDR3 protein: CASSFNRGPGANVLTF
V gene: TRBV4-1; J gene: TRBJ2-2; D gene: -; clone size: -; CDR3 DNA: TGCGCCAGCAGCCAGCCGACAGGGAACACCGGGGAGCTGTTTTTT; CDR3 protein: CASSQPTGNTGELFF
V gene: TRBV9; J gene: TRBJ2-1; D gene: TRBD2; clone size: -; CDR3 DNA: TGTGCCAGCAGCGCCGGGACTAGCGGGGGCCGGGATGAGCAGTTCTTC; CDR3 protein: CASSAGTSGGRDEQFF
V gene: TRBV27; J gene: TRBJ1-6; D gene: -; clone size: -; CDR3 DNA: TGTGCCAGCAGTTTTCGCCAGGGGTACTATAATTCACCCCTCCACTTT; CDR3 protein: CASSFRQGYYNSPLHF
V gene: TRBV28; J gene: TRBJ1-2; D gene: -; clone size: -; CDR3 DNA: TGTGCCAGCAGTCTGCTCGGGGGGAACTATGGCTACACCTTC; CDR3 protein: CASSLLGGNYGYTF
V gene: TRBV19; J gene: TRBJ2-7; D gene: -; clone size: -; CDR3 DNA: TGTGCCAGTAGTGAGGAGTGGGCCTACGAGCAGTACTTC; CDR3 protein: CASSEEWAYEQYF
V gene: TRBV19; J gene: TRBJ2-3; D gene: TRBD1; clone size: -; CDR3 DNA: TGTGCCAGTAGTATTGGGCGCAAGACAGGGGACACAGATACGCAGTATTTT; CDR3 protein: CASSIGRKTGDTDTQYF
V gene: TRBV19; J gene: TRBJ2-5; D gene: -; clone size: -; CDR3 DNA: TGTGCCAGTAGTCCCGGGGTTTTGCAGACCCAGTACTTC; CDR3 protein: CASSPGVLQTQYF
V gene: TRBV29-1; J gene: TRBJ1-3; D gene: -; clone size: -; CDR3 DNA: TGCAGCGTTGATTTACTACAGGCTGGAAACACCATATATTTT; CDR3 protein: CSVDLLQAGNTIYF
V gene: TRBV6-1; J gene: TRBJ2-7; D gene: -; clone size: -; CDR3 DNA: TGTGCCAGCAGCGTACCCCCAGGGGAGATCCAGTACTTC; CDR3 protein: CASSVPPGEIQYF